These 26 T cell receptor beta chains were sequenced from one sample in a study of long-term antiretroviral therapy in people with HIV. The libraries were made with immunoSEQ v3.0 at survey level. Method: immunoSEQ multiplex PCR; TCRdb's copy keeps in-frame clones and lacks some. The profile shows roughly 23,000 clones, under 90% of them singletons. The sequencing used unsorted PBMCs, collected 1.9 years after starting antiretroviral therapy. These receptors all stem from a woman aged 45-65 years with HIV.

The chain employs TRBV19 and TRBJ2-1, with D perhaps matching TRBD1 (5 bases). V lost 4 bases and J lost 3, with 7 bases in between. The germline V gene has CDR1 LNHDA and CDR2 SQIVND (reference sequence). The CDR3 sequence is 13 residues long. The DNA of the CDR3 is TGTGCCAGTAGTAAGGGGAACTACAATGAGCAGTTCTTC. As protein: CASSKGNYNEQFF.

The rearrangement uses TRBV30 and TRBJ2-5; D gene uncertain. This CDR3 has 13 amino acids. The V and J ends lost 6 bases and 2 bases respectively, with 13 bases between them. Per germline, CDR1 GTSNPN and CDR2 SVGIG (reference sequence). The CDR3 nucleotides read TGTGCCTGTGACGCCTCTCCACAAGAGACCCAGTACTTC. This codes for CACDASPQETQYF.

The chain employs TRBV5-1 and TRBJ1-3, with D possibly matching TRBD1 (5 bases). Per germline, CDR1 SGHRS and CDR2 YFSETQ. This CDR3 is built from 14 residues. The V end lost 1 base, the J end lost 2 bases, and 7 bases lay between the germline ends. The CDR3 loop reads CASSLKGAGNTIYF. In nucleotides, the CDR3 is TGCGCCAGCAGCTTGAAAGGGGCTGGAAACACCATATATTTT.

The chain employs TRBV7-6 and TRBJ2-3, with 7 bases fitting TRBD1. The V and J ends lost 8 bases and 2 bases, in that order; junction bases with no gene match: 4. CDR3 length equals 13 residues. Germline V lookup: CDR1 SGHVS, CDR2 FNYEAQ. The CDR3 region has the DNA TGTGCCAGCCTGGGGACAGACACAGATACGCAGTATTTT. Its protein product is CASLGTDTDTQYF.

The chain carries TRBV7-2 and TRBJ2-3, with D perhaps TRBD2 (5 bases). Deletions cut 3 bases from V and 6 bases from J, with 16 bases between. The CDR3 is made up of 15 amino acids. CDR1 is SGHTA and CDR2 is FQGNSA in the germline V gene. The CDR3 here is CASSLLRLPSDTQYF. CDR3 bases: TGTGCCAGCAGCTTGTTGAGACTACCTTCCGATACGCAGTATTTT.

This clone was detected once. This chain connects TRBV5-1 to TRBJ2-3; maybe TRBD2 (5 bases). Trimming shortened V by 6 bases and J by 5 bases, and 19 bases separated the two germline ends. CDR3 size: 15 residues. Germline V gene sequence: CDR1 SGHRS, CDR2 YFSETQ. The CDR3 region is CASNRGGPLGDTQYF. The CDR3 nucleotides read TGCGCCAGCAACCGGGGTGGGCCCCTGGGAGATACGCAGTATTTT.

The J gene is TRBJ2-5, the V gene TRBV4-3; the match to TRBD2 covers 8 bases. J was trimmed by 4 bases and V by 0 bases; bases with no gene match: 7. CDR1 and CDR2 from the germline V gene are LGHNA and YSLEER. The CDR3 covers 16 residues. CDR3 protein: CASSQDPVGGVETQYF. CDR3 DNA: TGCGCCAGCAGCCAAGATCCCGTCGGGGGGGTAGAGACCCAGTACTTC.

This clone was recorded only once. V is TRBV28 and J is TRBJ1-2; 8 positions agree with TRBD1. The germline CDR1 and CDR2 sequences are MDHEN and SYDVKM. Trimming cost V 3 bases and J 5 bases; bases outside gene matches: 5. CDR3 length: 14 residues. The CDR3 region has the DNA TGTGCCAGCAGTTTTTCCGGACAGGGTTATGGCTACACCTTC. Residues: CASSFSGQGYGYTF.

V and J are TRBV30 and TRBJ1-6, with 9 positions matching TRBD1. The V segment lost 5 bases and the J segment 0 bases; nucleotides outside the gene matches: 5. Germline CDR1 GTSNPN, CDR2 SVGIG (reference sequence). The CDR3 has 16 amino acids. The CDR3 nucleotides are TGTGCCTGGCCGGGACAGGGAAGCTCCTATAATTCACCCCTCCACTTT. The encoded protein is CAWPGQGSSYNSPLHF.

The genes are TRBV7-9 and TRBJ2-3; 10 positions match TRBD1. Trimming took 4 bases from V and 4 from J; bases not matched to a gene: 11. Germline V gene sequence: CDR1 SEHNR, CDR2 FQNEAQ (reference sequence). The CDR3 spans 17 residues. The CDR3, as DNA: TGTGCCAGCAGCTCAGGGCCGGGACAGGGGTCTGCAGATACGCAGTATTTT. As protein: CASSSGPGQGSADTQYF.

The V gene is TRBV19, the J gene TRBJ1-1; maybe TRBD1 (6 bases). Germline assignment: CDR1 LNHDA and CDR2 SQIVND (reference sequence). V lost 3 bases and J 4 bases, leaving 18 bases between the germline ends. The CDR3 extends over 16 amino acids. The CDR3 bases are TGTGCCAGTAGTATCTACAGGGTGACGATCAGCACTGAAGCTTTCTTT. Translation: CASSIYRVTISTEAFF.

This chain connects TRBV7-9 to TRBJ2-7, with 8 bases fitting TRBD1. Trimming at V came to 5 bases and at J to 5 bases, leaving 11 bases not matched to a gene. CDR3 length: 15 residues. CDR1 and CDR2 from the germline V gene are SEHNR and FQNEAQ (reference sequence). This CDR3 reads CASSRMTGVIHEQYF. CDR3 bases: TGTGCCAGCAGCCGAATGACAGGGGTGATCCACGAGCAGTACTTC.

The chain carries TRBV29-1 and TRBJ1-4; 8 bases map to TRBD1. CDR1 is SQVTM, CDR2 ANQGSEA, per germline. The CDR3 has 12 amino acids. J gave up 8 bases and V 7 bases, and 6 bases lay outside the gene matches. CDR3 nucleotides: TGCAGCGCAGACACAGGGGGAGAAAAACTGTTTTTT. Amino acid sequence: CSADTGGEKLFF.

The chain carries TRBV4-1 and TRBJ1-1, with 9 nucleotides matching TRBD1. Germline V lookup: CDR1 MGHRA, CDR2 YSYEKL. The CDR3 extends over 15 amino acids. V dropped 4 bases and J dropped 6; count of bases not matched to a gene: 9. The CDR3, as DNA: TGCGCCAGCAGCCTCCAACAGGGGGCGCTTGCTGAAGCTTTCTTT. Translating it yields CASSLQQGALAEAFF.

Concerning this clone itself: Because the CDR3's place on the DNA is in doubt, the DNA is left out and the CDR3 is given as listed by TCRdb. This chain links TRBV28 with TRBJ1-2. Both ends counted, the CDR3 spans 14 residues. Germline V CDR1 and CDR2: MDHEN, SYDVKM. CDR3 sequence: CASSLFGNGGGYTF.

CDR3 coding DNA: TGTGCCAGCAGCCCTCCACCCCGGGACAGGGCCTACGAGCAGTACTTC. Translated: CASSPPPRDRAYEQYF. The chain combines TRBV7-8 with TRBJ2-7, with 9 bases matching TRBD1. CDR3 length: 16 amino acids. Germline V CDR1 and CDR2: SGHVS, FQNEAQ. V gave up 5 bases and J gave up 2 bases; unmatched junction bases: 10.

This clone was detected a few times. V is TRBV6-1 and J is TRBJ1-5; D not resolved. This CDR3 spans 14 amino acids. Trimming left V 2 bases short and J 6 bases short, with 11 bases between. Germline CDR1 reads MNHNS; CDR2 reads SASEGT. The CDR3: CASSEIGLGQPQHF. CDR3 DNA: TGTGCCAGCAGTGAAATCGGTCTAGGTCAGCCCCAGCATTTT.

This clone showed up just once. This chain joins TRBV15 and TRBJ2-2; TRBD2 matches at 10 bases. Germline loops: CDR1 LNHNV, CDR2 YYDKDF (reference sequence). CDR3 size: 23 residues. V was pared by 0 bases and J by 5 bases, with 24 bases of the junction left unmatched. The DNA for the CDR3 is TGTGCCACCAGCAGAGATGTTGTATGGACTCGGGTCAGCGGGGGGGCGAGGACCGGGGAGCTGTTTTTT. Translating it yields CATSRDVVWTRVSGGARTGELFF.

This clone showed up just a few times. The chain carries TRBV4-2 and TRBJ2-7; D gene ambiguous. The V end was cut by 4 bases, the J end by 0 bases, with 7 bases between. This CDR3 is built from 13 residues. Germline assignment: CDR1 LGHNA and CDR2 YNFKEQ. This CDR3 reads CASSPSVSYEQYF. The CDR3 DNA follows: TGTGCCAGCAGCCCATCGGTCTCCTACGAGCAGTACTTC.

This chain connects TRBV5-1 to TRBJ2-7; D is unresolved. This CDR3 is 14 amino acids long. Germline CDR1 reads SGHRS; CDR2 reads YFSETQ. V lost 0 bases to trimming and J lost 3 bases, with 10 bases between them. The CDR3 here is CASSLAPLNYEQYF. DNA of the CDR3: TGCGCCAGCAGCTTGGCCCCCTTGAACTACGAGCAGTACTTC.

In this sample, this clone turned up a few times. The chain uses TRBV7-9 and TRBJ1-6; D unresolved. Germline V gene sequence: CDR1 SEHNR, CDR2 FQNEAQ (reference sequence). The CDR3 extends over 14 amino acids. Trimming took 7 bases from V and 7 from J, leaving 14 bases between them. CDR3 in DNA: TGTGCCAGCACCGAAACGGCGGGGAATTCACCCCTCCACTTT. It encodes CASTETAGNSPLHF.

The chain carries TRBV4-2 and TRBJ1-4; 9 bases are shared with TRBD1. This CDR3 spans 15 amino acids. V was pared by 1 base and J by 5 bases, with 2 bases of the junction left unmatched. Per germline, CDR1 LGHNA and CDR2 YNFKEQ. The CDR3 reads CASSQAGTGNEKLFF. The DNA of the CDR3 is TGTGCCAGCAGCCAAGCCGGGACAGGGAATGAAAAACTGTTTTTT.

This sequence joins TRBV5-1 and TRBJ2-7; maybe TRBD2 (7 bases). The CDR3 length is 15 residues. The germline V gene encodes CDR1 SGHRS and CDR2 YFSETQ. Trimming cost V 3 bases and J 0 bases, with 13 bases left between them. The CDR3 loop reads CASSSRGGDSYEQYF. For the CDR3, the DNA is TGCGCCAGCAGCTCCCGAGGGGGGGACTCCTACGAGCAGTACTTC. Based on the CDR3 plus reference TRBV5-1 and TRBJ2-7, the full variable domain is KAGVTQTPRYLIKTRGQQVTLSCSPISGHRSVSWYQQTPGQGLQFLFEYFSETQRNKGNFPGRFSGRQFSNSRSEMNVSTLELGDSALYLCASSSRGGDSYEQYFGPGTRLTVT.

The V gene is TRBV6-5, the J gene TRBJ1-6, with TRBD1 as a possible D gene (6 bases). Trimming removed 0 bases from V and 18 bases from J, with 18 bases in between. Germline CDR1 and CDR2: MNHEY and SVGAGI. This CDR3 has 14 residues. CDR3 in DNA: TGTGCCAGCAGTTACTCGGGGGCTCAATTTTATACCCACTTT. The encoded protein is CASSYSGAQFYTHF.

This sequence joins TRBV28 and TRBJ1-2; no clear D gene. The CDR3 extends over 14 amino acids. Trimming pared 5 bases from V and 6 bases from J, leaving 16 bases between. The germline gives CDR1 MDHEN, CDR2 SYDVKM. Here the CDR3 reads CASSTPSRGHGYTF. CDR3 DNA: TGTGCCAGCAGTACCCCGTCCAGAGGCCATGGCTACACCTTC.

This chain connects TRBV5-6 to TRBJ2-7, with TRBD1 matching over 7 bases. The CDR3 has 18 residues. Germline V gives CDR1 SGHDT, CDR2 YYEEEE. J lost 6 bases, V lost 4 bases, and 22 bases had no gene match. This chain's CDR3 is CASSPQFPGQMFRGEQYF. DNA for the CDR3: TGTGCCAGCAGCCCCCAGTTCCCGGGACAGATGTTCAGAGGCGAGCAGTACTTC.